This TCR beta chain was sequenced in a study of blood T cell repertoires in COVID-19. Study overall: Sites in the United States, Italy and Spain provided acute and convalescent COVID-19 samples. T cells, B-cell-depleted T cells, or PBMCs provided the cDNA or gDNA that served as material.

With regard to this clone: At the DNA level, this CDR3 is encoded by other sequences in the same sample as well.

V dropped 3 bases and J dropped 4 bases, with 9 bases sitting between them. The CDR3 totals 13 residues. The method was immunoSEQ multiplex PCR; TCRdb's version includes in-frame clones alone and lacks a portion of them. The repertoire holds about 240,000 clones, with more than 70% as singletons. The TCR originated in an older man with acute or convalescent COVID-19. The sample consisted of peripheral blood. The rearrangement uses TRBV12-3 or TRBV12-4 and TRBJ1-1; D not resolved. The CDR3 DNA sequence: TGTGCCAGCAGTTTGTCAGGTCCCACTGAAGCTTTCTTT. Translating it yields CASSLSGPTEAFF.